A selection of T cell receptor beta chains follows, all from one sample in a study of blood T cell repertoires in COVID-19. Method: immunoSEQ multiplex PCR; TCRdb's copy keeps in-frame clones and lacks some. The sample lists around 450,000 clones, about 90% occurring once. Sequencing was done on a sample of PBMCs or T cells enriched from blood (not recorded which). The source of these receptors is a man younger than 35 who had recovered from COVID-19. Both conserved end residues are part of each CDR3. Fields, in order: CDR3 DNA, CDR3 protein, V gene, J gene, CDR3 length, D gene, clone size. A D gene is named only where the DNA matches it firmly. Where a row states a size, it is once, few, many or the class of an expanded clone; other rows omit it.

TGTGCCAGCAGCTCCCCGGACTCGGTCTCCTACAATGAGCAGTTCTTC,CASSSPDSVSYNEQFF,TRBV28,TRBJ2-1,16,NA,NA
TGCACAACCGACGAGCAGTACTTC,CTTDEQYF,TRBV28,TRBJ2-7,8,NA,NA
TGTGCCAGCAGTTACATTCCGGGACTAGTCCTCCACGAGCAGTACTTC,CASSYIPGLVLHEQYF,TRBV6-5,TRBJ2-7,16,TRBD2,NA
TGCGCCAGCAGCCAGGAGGGTTCAATCTATGGCTACACCTTC,CASSQEGSIYGYTF,TRBV4-1,TRBJ1-2,14,NA,NA
TGTGCCAGCAGCTCGGGACTAGCGGGAGCGACCGGGGAGCTGTTTTTT,CASSSGLAGATGELFF,TRBV7-7,TRBJ2-2,16,TRBD2,NA
TGTGCCACCAGCGGGGGCAACTATAATTCACCCCTCCACTTT,CATSGGNYNSPLHF,TRBV15,TRBJ1-6,14,NA,NA
TGCGCCAGCAGCCAAGGGTTCGGGTACGACAATGAGCAGTTCTTC,CASSQGFGYDNEQFF,TRBV4-1,TRBJ2-1,15,NA,NA
TGCGCCAGCAGCTTACAAAGGGGGCCGGTGGAGACCCAGTACTTC,CASSLQRGPVETQYF,TRBV5-1,TRBJ2-5,15,TRBD1,NA
TGTGCCAGCAGCCTGGGGACAGGGCTAAATCAGCCCCAGCATTTT,CASSLGTGLNQPQHF,TRBV7-8,TRBJ1-5,15,TRBD1,NA
TGTGCCAGCAGCTTAGTGAGATCCGGGGCCAACGTCCTGACTTTC,CASSLVRSGANVLTF,TRBV11-2,TRBJ2-6,15,NA,few
TGTGCCAGTACCGGGTCCGGGAACACTGAAGCTTTCTTT,CASTGSGNTEAFF,TRBV19,TRBJ1-1,13,NA,NA
TGTGCCAGCAGTCGTACTGACAGACCTTATAATTCACCCCTCCACTTT,CASSRTDRPYNSPLHF,TRBV7-6,TRBJ1-6,16,NA,once
TGTGCCAGCAGCCCCTCCGGGTCAGACGGAAACACCATATATTTT,CASSPSGSDGNTIYF,TRBV9,TRBJ1-3,15,NA,NA
TGCGCCAGCAGCTCGCTCACGGACATGAACACTGAAGCTTTCTTT,CASSSLTDMNTEAFF,TRBV5-1,TRBJ1-1,15,NA,NA
TGTGCCAGCAGCTGGTCTGGACAGGGGGCGGTTCGGTACTTC,CASSWSGQGAVRYF,TRBV5-6,TRBJ2-7,14,TRBD1,NA
TGTGCCAGCAGCGTTGGACAGGGGAATTCACCCCTCCACTTT,CASSVGQGNSPLHF,TRBV9,TRBJ1-6,14,TRBD1,NA
TGTGCCACCAGCAGAGGGCCCGCCGGGGACTATGGCTACACCTTC,CATSRGPAGDYGYTF,TRBV15,TRBJ1-2,15,NA,NA
TGTGCCAGCAGCCAAGTAGACAGGGGTTTCAATCAGCCCCAGCATTTT,CASSQVDRGFNQPQHF,TRBV3-1/TRBV3-2,TRBJ1-5,16,TRBD1,NA
TGCAGTGCAGAAAACCAGGAGACCCAGTACTTC,CSAENQETQYF,TRBV20-1,TRBJ2-5,11,NA,NA
TGTGCCATCAGTGGAGCGGGCGCAGATACGCAGTATTTT,CAISGAGADTQYF,TRBV10-3,TRBJ2-3,13,NA,NA
TGTGCCAGCTCACCAGGAGTCCAAGAGACCCAGTACTTC,CASSPGVQETQYF,TRBV18,TRBJ2-5,13,NA,once